This TCR beta chain emerged from a study of blood T cells in healthy people across ages. This clonotype appeared a single time. The authors ran a second PCR of roughly 6 to 11 cycles using a sample-barcoded 5' primer and a J-beta primer mix. Each CDR3 protein is one row after TCRdb ran MiXCR on the 5' RACE reads. The sample carries about 800,000 distinct CDR3 sequences, 58% recorded once. Those donating, healthy Caucasian individuals from Russia, were aged about 6 to 95. V shed 2 bases and J shed 5 bases, with 18 bases lying between them. The CDR3 is 16 amino acids. Germline V gives CDR1 MNHNY, CDR2 SVGAGI (reference sequence).

The clonotype comes from a man younger than 45 in good health. The sample comprised blood. This chain uses TRBV6-6 with TRBJ2-5; a possible D gene is TRBD1 (5 bases). The CDR3 is CASSYPDSVMTETQYF. The CDR3 DNA is TGTGCCAGCAGTTACCCCGACAGCGTTATGACCGAGACCCAGTACTTC.